A selection of T cell receptor beta chains follows, all from one sample in a study of patients and donors after allogeneic stem cell transplantation. Each CDR3 protein is one row after TCRdb ran MiXCR on the RT-PCR reads. The sample lists around 29,000 distinct CDR3 sequences, roughly a third seen once, with less than 85% in the top ten. The sequenced sample was blood, either unsorted or a sorted T cell fraction (not recorded which). The origin of the receptors is a human donor who was either an allogeneic HSCT recipient or a stem cell or donor lymphocyte infusion donor (not recorded which). It is not recorded whose cells these are; they may come from a transplant donor. Each CDR3 is given with its conserved first and last residue. The order of the fields is J gene, D gene, V gene, clone size, CDR3 DNA, CDR3 protein. D genes are given only for firm matches. Expanded clones are given a class, and other clones once, few, many or no size at all.

TRBJ1-2	TRBD1	TRBV12-3/TRBV12-4	few	TGTGCCAGCAGTCTAGGGACAGGGGGCTTTGGCTACACCTTC	CASSLGTGGFGYTF
TRBJ1-5	-	TRBV7-8	-	TGTGCCAGCAGCTTAGATACAGGGTCCCATCAGCCCCAGCATTTT	CASSLDTGSHQPQHF
TRBJ1-1	-	TRBV7-8	few	TGTGCCAGCAGCCCTAGGGTGCTTGGTTACGAGGACACTGAAGCTTTCTTT	CASSPRVLGYEDTEAFF
TRBJ1-2	-	TRBV12-3/TRBV12-4	-	TGTGCCAGCAGTCTTCGGACAGCCTATGGCTACACCTTC	CASSLRTAYGYTF
TRBJ1-2	-	TRBV29-1	-	TGCAGCGTTTGTACAGGGCGGGATGGCTACACCTTC	CSVCTGRDGYTF
TRBJ1-1	-	TRBV7-9	-	TGTGCCAGCACCCCCCGGTGGGGGAACGCCACTGAAGCTTTCTTT	CASTPRWGNATEAFF
TRBJ2-1	-	TRBV24-1	-	TGTGCCACCAGTGATGGAGGGCGTGAGCAGTTCTTC	CATSDGGREQFF
TRBJ2-7	TRBD2	TRBV24-1	few	TGTGCCACCAGTGATACATCGGGTAGCGGGAGCGAGCAGTACTTC	CATSDTSGSGSEQYF
TRBJ2-5	-	TRBV11-2	once	TGTGCCAGCAGCTTCTTCCCGAGGGGAAGCGAGACCCAGTACTTC	CASSFFPRGSETQYF
TRBJ1-2	-	TRBV5-1	-	TGCGCCAGCAGCTTCGTTGACAAATACTATGGCTACACCTTC	CASSFVDKYYGYTF
TRBJ2-1	TRBD2	TRBV7-2	-	TGTGCCAGCACACTAGCGGTCTCCTACAATGAGCAGTTCTTC	CASTLAVSYNEQFF
TRBJ1-2	-	TRBV25-1	-	TGTGCCAGCAGTAGGAATAACTATGGCTACACCTTC	CASSRNNYGYTF
TRBJ1-3	TRBD1	TRBV5-6	-	TGTGCCAGCAGCTTGGCAGGGGGCTCTGGAAACACCATATATTTT	CASSLAGGSGNTIYF
TRBJ1-5	-	TRBV20-1	-	TGCAGTGCTAGCGGACAGAACAATCAGCCCCAGCATTTT	CSASGQNNQPQHF
TRBJ2-2	-	TRBV4-3	-	TGCGCCAGCAGCCTGGGGGGCGGATACCCGTACTCCTCGAACACCGGGGAGCTGTTTTTT	CASSLGGGYPYSSNTGELFF